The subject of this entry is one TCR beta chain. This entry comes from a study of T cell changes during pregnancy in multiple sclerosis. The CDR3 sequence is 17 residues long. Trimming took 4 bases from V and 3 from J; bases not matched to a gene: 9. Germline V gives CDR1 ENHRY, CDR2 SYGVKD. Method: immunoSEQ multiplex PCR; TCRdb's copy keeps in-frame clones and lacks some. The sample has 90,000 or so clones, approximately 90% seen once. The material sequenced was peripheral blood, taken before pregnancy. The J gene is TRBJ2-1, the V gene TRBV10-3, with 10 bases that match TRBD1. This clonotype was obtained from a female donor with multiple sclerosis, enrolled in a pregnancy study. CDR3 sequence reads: CAISGTGGGGGYNEQFF. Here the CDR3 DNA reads TGTGCCATCAGTGGGACAGGGGGTGGCGGGGGCTACAATGAGCAGTTCTTC.